This T cell receptor (beta chain) stems from a study of Siglec-9 on CD8 T cells in melanoma. In the case of this clone: The antigen is undetermined.

Overall study results and limits: An effector memory CD8+ subset marked by Siglec-9 reportedly appeared to gather in melanoma.

Here immunoSEQ multiplex PCR was the method, and the copy in TCRdb shows in-frame clones only, minus some. The data hold approximately 39,000 clones, with 80% to 85% observed a single time. This receptor was taken from a human donor in good health. Sequences were obtained from Siglec-9- CD8+ T cells sorted from blood.

CDR3 DNA: TGCGCCAGCAGCCAAGTAGGAAGTAGGAGCGAGCAGTACTTC. It translates to CASSQVGSRSEQYF. The rearrangement joins TRBV4-1 to TRBJ2-7; D unclear. Germline loops: CDR1 MGHRA, CDR2 YSYEKL. The V and J ends lost 1 base and 6 bases respectively, with 13 bases between them. CDR3 length equals 14 residues.